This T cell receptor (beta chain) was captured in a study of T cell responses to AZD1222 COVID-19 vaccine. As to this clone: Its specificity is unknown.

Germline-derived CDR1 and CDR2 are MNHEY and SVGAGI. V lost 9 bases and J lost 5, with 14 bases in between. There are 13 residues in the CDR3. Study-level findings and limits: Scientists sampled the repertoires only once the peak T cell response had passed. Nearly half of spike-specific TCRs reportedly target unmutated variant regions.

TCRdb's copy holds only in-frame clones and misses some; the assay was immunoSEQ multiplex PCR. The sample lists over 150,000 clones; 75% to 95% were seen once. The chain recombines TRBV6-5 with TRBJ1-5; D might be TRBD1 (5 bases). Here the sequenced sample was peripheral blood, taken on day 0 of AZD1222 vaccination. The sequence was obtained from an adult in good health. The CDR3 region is CASEGRGDQPQHF. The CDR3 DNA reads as TGTGCCAGTGAGGGGCGGGGGGATCAGCCCCAGCATTTT.